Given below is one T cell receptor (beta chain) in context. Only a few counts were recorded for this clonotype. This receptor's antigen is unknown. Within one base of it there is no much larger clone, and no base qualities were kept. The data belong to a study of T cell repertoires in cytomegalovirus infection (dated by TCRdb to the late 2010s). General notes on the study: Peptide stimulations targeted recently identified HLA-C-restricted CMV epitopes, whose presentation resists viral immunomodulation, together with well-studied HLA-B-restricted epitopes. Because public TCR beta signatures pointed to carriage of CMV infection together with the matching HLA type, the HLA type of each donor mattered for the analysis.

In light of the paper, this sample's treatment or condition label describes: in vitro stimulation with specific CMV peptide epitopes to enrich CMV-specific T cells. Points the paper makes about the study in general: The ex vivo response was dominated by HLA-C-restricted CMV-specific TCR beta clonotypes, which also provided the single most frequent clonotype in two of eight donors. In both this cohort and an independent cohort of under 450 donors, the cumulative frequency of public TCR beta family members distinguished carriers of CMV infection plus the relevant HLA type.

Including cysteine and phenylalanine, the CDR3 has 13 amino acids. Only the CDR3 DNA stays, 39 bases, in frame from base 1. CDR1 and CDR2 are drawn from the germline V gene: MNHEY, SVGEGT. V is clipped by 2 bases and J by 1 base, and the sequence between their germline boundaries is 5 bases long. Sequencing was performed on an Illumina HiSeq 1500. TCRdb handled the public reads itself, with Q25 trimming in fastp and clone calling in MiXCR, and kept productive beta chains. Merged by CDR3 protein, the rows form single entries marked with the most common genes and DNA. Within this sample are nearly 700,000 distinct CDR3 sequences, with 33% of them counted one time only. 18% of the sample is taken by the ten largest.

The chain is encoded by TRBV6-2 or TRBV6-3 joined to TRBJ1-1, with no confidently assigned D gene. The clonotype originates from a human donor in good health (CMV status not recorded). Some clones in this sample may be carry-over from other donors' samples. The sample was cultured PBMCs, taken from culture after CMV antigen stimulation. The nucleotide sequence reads TGTGCCAGCAGTTACATAGAGAACACTGAAGCTTTCTTT. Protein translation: CASSYIENTEAFF.